Listed below are T cell receptor beta chains from one sample, sequenced in a study of read filtering for tumor transcriptome and immune sequencing. TCRdb re-analysed the reads in MiXCR, keeping a single row per CDR3 protein. This table holds tens of thousands of distinct CDR3 sequences, approximately 19% found once. Sequenced: a population of CD138-negative cells sorted from bone marrow. These TCRs come from a donor at least 40 years old with multiple myeloma. Each CDR3 is given with its conserved first and last residue. D genes are given only for firm matches. A row's size may be missing; if present it is once, few, many or a size class.

abundance	len	v_gene	d_gene	j_gene	CDR3nt	CDR3aa
many	15	TRBV29-1	-	TRBJ2-1	TGCAGCGTTGAGTTACAGGGAAGCTCCTACAATGAGCAGTTCTTC	CSVELQGSSYNEQFF
many	13	TRBV7-9	TRBD1	TRBJ1-6	TGTGCCAGCAGCTTAACAGGGGACTCACCCCTCCACTTT	CASSLTGDSPLHF
few	19	TRBV6-1	TRBD1	TRBJ2-1	TGTGCCAGCAAACCCGGGACAGGGGGCGCCCGACTAGCAGTCGATGAGCAGTTCTTC	CASKPGTGGARLAVDEQFF
many	14	TRBV29-1	TRBD2	TRBJ2-1	TGCAGCGTGACAGGACTAGCGGGAGGTCATGAGCAGTTCTTC	CSVTGLAGGHEQFF
many	17	TRBV4-2	-	TRBJ2-7	TGTGCCAGCAGCCAAGCAGGCGGCGGGTCTTATATCTACGAGCAGTACTTC	CASSQAGGGSYIYEQYF
few	15	TRBV7-2	TRBD2	TRBJ2-5	TGTGCCAGCAGCTCCCAAAGCGGGAAAGGAGAGACCCAGTACTTC	CASSSQSGKGETQYF
many	15	TRBV28	-	TRBJ1-1	TGTGCCAGCAGTTTATGGGCAGGCCCGAACACTGAAGCTTTCTTT	CASSLWAGPNTEAFF
many	13	TRBV5-1	-	TRBJ2-2	TGCGCCAGCAGCTCCCTATTCACCGGGGAGCTGTTTTTT	CASSSLFTGELFF
-	11	TRBV20-1	-	TRBJ2-3	TGCAGTGCTGTGAGCACAGATACGCAGTATTTT	CSAVSTDTQYF
many	15	TRBV7-3	-	TRBJ2-2	TGTGCCAGCAGTTCCTCCCCAGCGAACACCGGGGAGCTGTTTTTT	CASSSSPANTGELFF
few	12	TRBV2	-	TRBJ2-1	TGTGCCAGCCTCTTCTTGGGTCAAGAGCAGTTCTTC	CASLFLGQEQFF
many	15	TRBV5-4	TRBD2	TRBJ2-1	TGTGCCAGCAGCTCGGCACTAGCGGGACCATATGAGCAGTTCTTC	CASSSALAGPYEQFF
many	16	TRBV5-1	TRBD1	TRBJ2-1	TGCGCCAGCAGCATTGGGGGACAGGGTCCCTACAATGAGCAGTTCTTC	CASSIGGQGPYNEQFF
-	13	TRBV20-1	TRBD1	TRBJ2-4	TGCAGTGCCCCCGACAGGGGGGAAAACATTCAGTACTTC	CSAPDRGENIQYF
many	13	TRBV12-3/TRBV12-4	-	TRBJ1-1	TGTGCCAGCATCTTACGGCTGAGAACTGAAGCTTTCTTT	CASILRLRTEAFF
-	17	TRBV24-1	TRBD2	TRBJ2-5	TGTGCCTCCAGTATGGGCGGGGGACCCTTGTACCAAGAGACCCAGTACTTC	CASSMGGGPLYQETQYF
-	12	TRBV18	-	TRBJ1-1	TGTGCCAGCTCACCGGCCAACACTGAAGCTTTCTTT	CASSPANTEAFF
few	12	TRBV5-1	-	TRBJ2-1	TGCGCCAGCAGCAAGGACCGCAATGAGCAGTTCTTC	CASSKDRNEQFF
many	12	TRBV20-1	-	TRBJ2-1	TGCAGTGCTAGTCCCCAGTACAATGAGCAGTTCTTC	CSASPQYNEQFF
-	14	TRBV4-3	-	TRBJ2-7	TGCGCCAGCAGCCAAGTGTCCAGCGGCTACGAGCAGTACTTC	CASSQVSSGYEQYF
-	15	TRBV6-2/TRBV6-3	-	TRBJ1-1	TGTGCCAGCAGTTACGGGGGGTCCCTGGACACTGAAGCTTTCTTT	CASSYGGSLDTEAFF
many	16	TRBV11-1	TRBD2	TRBJ2-1	TGTGCCAGCAGCTCCGTAGCGGGAGTAGTCTTTGGTGAGCAGTTCTTC	CASSSVAGVVFGEQFF
once	14	TRBV28	TRBD1	TRBJ2-2	TGTGGCAGCAACCAAGGGACAGGGCCAAGGGAGCTGTTTTTT	CGSNQGTGPRELFF
many	13	TRBV29-1	TRBD1	TRBJ1-1	TGCAGCGTTAAGGGGGCGAAGAACACTGAAGCTTTCTTT	CSVKGAKNTEAFF
many	16	TRBV27	-	TRBJ1-6	TGTGCCAGCAGTTTATATCCACAGAGCAATAATTCACCCCTCCACTTT	CASSLYPQSNNSPLHF
few	14	TRBV6-5	-	TRBJ1-1	TGTGCCAGCACCCCTCCAGGAAGGAACACTGAAGCTTTCTTT	CASTPPGRNTEAFF
-	16	TRBV4-3	-	TRBJ2-1	TGCGCCAGCAGCCTAGAGTCAATTACTCCTTACAATGAGCAGTTCTTC	CASSLESITPYNEQFF
many	14	TRBV6-5	-	TRBJ2-2	TGTGCCAGCAGTTCGACTTGGGGCACCGGGGAGCTGTTTTTT	CASSSTWGTGELFF
many	14	TRBV2	-	TRBJ1-1	TGTGCCAGCAACTCCGGGGCAATGAACACTGAAGCTTTCTTT	CASNSGAMNTEAFF
many	12	TRBV6-2/TRBV6-3	-	TRBJ2-1	TGTGCCAGCTCCCAGACTAGGGATGAGCAGTTCTTC	CASSQTRDEQFF
many	15	TRBV28	-	TRBJ1-6	TGTGCCAGCAATGCAGCCGTCGAGGTTCGGTCACCCCTCCACTTT	CASNAAVEVRSPLHF
-	14	TRBV10-3	-	TRBJ1-5	TGTGCCATCAGTGCAAACAGGACCAATCCGCCCCAGCATTTT	CAISANRTNPPQHF
many	15	TRBV20-1	-	TRBJ2-1	TGCAGTGCTAGGTCGCTAGAATGGGATTGGAATGAGCAGTTCTTC	CSARSLEWDWNEQFF
few	14	TRBV2	-	TRBJ2-3	TGTGCCACGCGGGAAACCGGGGGCACAGATACGCAGTATTTT	CATRETGGTDTQYF
-	14	TRBV10-3	-	TRBJ1-5	TGTGCCATCAGTAACTCTGGGAATAATCAGCCCCAGCATTTT	CAISNSGNNQPQHF
-	14	TRBV18	TRBD1	TRBJ1-5	TGTGCCAGCTCGCAGGGGGCTGGGGATCAGCCCCAGCATTTT	CASSQGAGDQPQHF
few	12	TRBV7-2	-	TRBJ2-3	TGTGCCAGCCTCCGGGACACAGATACGCAGTATTTT	CASLRDTDTQYF
many	16	TRBV10-3	TRBD1	TRBJ2-1	TGTGCCATCAGTGAGTCGTCGGGACAGCTGAACAATGAGCAGTTCTTC	CAISESSGQLNNEQFF
once	17	TRBV19	TRBD2	TRBJ2-1	TGTGCCAGTAAGCCCCTTGAGGCTAGCGGGAGTCGGGGTGAGCAGTTCTTC	CASKPLEASGSRGEQFF
many	19	TRBV28	TRBD2	TRBJ2-1	TGTGCCAGCACCGCCCGGGGGCGACTAGCGGGAGTTTCCTACAATGAGCAGTTCTTC	CASTARGRLAGVSYNEQFF
-	15	TRBV7-9	TRBD1	TRBJ1-1	TGTGCCAGCAGCCCAAAGACAGGGAGGGACACTGAAGCTTTCTTT	CASSPKTGRDTEAFF
-	15	TRBV13	-	TRBJ2-1	TGTGCCAGCAGCTTACAGGGGCGATCCTACAATGAGCAGCTCTTC	CASSLQGRSYNEQLF
many	11	TRBV24-1	-	TRBJ1-1	TGTGCCACCAGACAGGGCCCTGAAGCTTTCTTT	CATRQGPEAFF
many	13	TRBV5-1	-	TRBJ2-2	TGCGCCAGCAGTTGGGGGGACACCGGGGAGCTGTTTTTT	CASSWGDTGELFF
-	16	TRBV2	-	TRBJ1-6	TGTGCCTGCAGTGAAGAACAGGGTATCTATAATTCACCCCTCCACTTT	CACSEEQGIYNSPLHF
many	16	TRBV5-1	TRBD1	TRBJ1-6	TGCGCCAGCAGCTCATCTGACAGGGCTTATAATTCACCCCTCCACTTT	CASSSSDRAYNSPLHF
many	14	TRBV29-1	-	TRBJ2-5	TGCAGCGTTGAAGGTGACAGCGGGCAAGAGACCCAGTACTTC	CSVEGDSGQETQYF
few	12	TRBV7-9	-	TRBJ2-2	TGTGCCAGCAGCTTAGTAAGCGGGGAGCTGTTTTTT	CASSLVSGELFF
many	17	TRBV4-1	-	TRBJ2-1	TGCGCCAGCAGCCAAGGGGGCCGATACCCACCCTCCAATGAGCAGTTCTTC	CASSQGGRYPPSNEQFF
few	15	TRBV19	-	TRBJ1-5	TGTGCCAGTAGTATGATCTCAGGGGGCAATCAGCCCCAGCATTTT	CASSMISGGNQPQHF
few	12	TRBV20-1	-	TRBJ1-1	TGCAGTGCTAGAGATTTGGTTTCTGAAGCTTTCTTT	CSARDLVSEAFF
-	17	TRBV29-1	-	TRBJ2-7	TGCAGCGTAAGGGGGGGGCTCAAAGGGGGCTACGGCTACGAGCAGTACTTC	CSVRGGLKGGYGYEQYF
few	14	TRBV20-1	TRBD1	TRBJ1-5	TGCAGTGCCAGCGGGACACAGGGGGATCAGCCCCAGCATTTT	CSASGTQGDQPQHF
many	14	TRBV7-9	TRBD2	TRBJ2-1	TGTGCCAGCAGTTCCGGTACTAGCGGGAATGAGCAGTTCTTC	CASSSGTSGNEQFF
many	15	TRBV19	TRBD1	TRBJ1-1	TGTGCCAGTAGTAGCACCACAGGGGGAAACACTGAAGCTTTCTTT	CASSSTTGGNTEAFF
few	14	TRBV12-3/TRBV12-4	-	TRBJ2-3	TGTGCCGGCACCGAATGGGAGAGCACAGATACGCAGTATTTT	CAGTEWESTDTQYF
many	17	TRBV20-1	TRBD1	TRBJ2-1	TGCAGTCATAGAGACCCCACCGGGACAGGAAGGAACAATGAGCAGTTCTTC	CSHRDPTGTGRNNEQFF
many	13	TRBV27	-	TRBJ2-7	TGTGCCAGCAAGTCTCCCCCAACCTACGAGCAGTACTTC	CASKSPPTYEQYF